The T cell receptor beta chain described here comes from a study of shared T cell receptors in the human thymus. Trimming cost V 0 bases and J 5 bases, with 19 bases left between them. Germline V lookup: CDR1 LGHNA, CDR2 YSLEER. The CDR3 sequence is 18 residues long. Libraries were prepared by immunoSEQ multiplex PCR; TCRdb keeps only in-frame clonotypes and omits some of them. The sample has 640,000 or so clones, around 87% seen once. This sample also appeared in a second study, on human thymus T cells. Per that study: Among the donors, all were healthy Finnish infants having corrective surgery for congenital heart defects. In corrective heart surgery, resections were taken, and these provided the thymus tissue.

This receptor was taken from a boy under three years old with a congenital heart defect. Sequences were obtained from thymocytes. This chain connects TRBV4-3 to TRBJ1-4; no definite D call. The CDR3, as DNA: TGCGCCAGCAGCCAAGATCTAGGGCCAGCTAGGGAGAATGAAAAACTGTTTTTT. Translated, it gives CASSQDLGPARENEKLFF.